This T cell receptor beta chain appears in the sequencing data of a study of blood T cell repertoires in COVID-19. Background on the study: Sources were T cells, B-cell-depleted T cells, or PBMCs; the material itself was cDNA or gDNA.

This clone was observed a few times. Germline V gives CDR1 MNHEY, CDR2 SVGAGI. This CDR3 has 15 residues. V shed 8 bases and J shed 4 bases, with 20 bases lying between them. TCRdb keeps only in-frame clones here, not all; method: immunoSEQ multiplex PCR. The data hold about 55,000 clones, with approximately 85% observed a single time. This chain connects TRBV6-5 to TRBJ1-2; D possibly corresponds to TRBD1 (6 bases). The sequencing input was peripheral blood. The receptor's source is a human donor in a cohort sampled during active COVID-19. Written as DNA, the CDR3 is TGTGCCAGCGGCGTTGAGGGCGAGGGGGTCTATGGCTACACCTTC. It specifies CASGVEGEGVYGYTF.